The subject of this entry is one T cell receptor beta chain. Study members were between roughly 18 and 100 years old and lived in 20 to 25 US regions. Clinical history as reported by participants underpinned cohort assignment. Cohort 3 recovery required two negative PCRs, clearance, or symptom resolution. Produced via immunoSEQ multiplex PCR; TCRdb's table is partial and in-frame only. The sample lists roughly 180,000 clones, approximately 85% occurring once. This specimen comes from a study of blood T cell repertoires in COVID-19. Across the whole study: The origin of the acute and convalescent COVID-19 samples was the United States, Italy and Spain.

Per germline, CDR1 SNHLY and CDR2 FYNNEI. Trimming removed 3 bases at V and 7 bases at J, with 10 bases between. The CDR3 loop spans 14 amino acids. V gene TRBV2 combines with J gene TRBJ1-6; D perhaps matches TRBD1 (6 bases). Sequencing was performed on PBMCs or T cells enriched from blood (not recorded which). This receptor was taken from a man in his forties or fifties who had recovered from COVID-19. CDR3 DNA: TGTGCCAGCAGTGATGGGACATCCAATTCACCCCTCCACTTT. Its translation is CASSDGTSNSPLHF.